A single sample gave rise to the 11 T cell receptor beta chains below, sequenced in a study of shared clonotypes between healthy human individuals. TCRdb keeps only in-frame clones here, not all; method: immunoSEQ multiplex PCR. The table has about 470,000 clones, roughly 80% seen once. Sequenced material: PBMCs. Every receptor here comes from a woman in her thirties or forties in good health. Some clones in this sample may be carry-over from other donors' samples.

The CDR3 loop reads CASSAGLAGPQETQYF. The CDR3 nucleotides are TGTGCCAGTAGTGCCGGACTAGCGGGACCCCAAGAGACCCAGTACTTC. The V gene is TRBV19, the J gene TRBJ2-5; 12 positions match TRBD2. There are 16 residues in the CDR3. Germline-derived CDR1 and CDR2 are LNHDA and SQIVND (reference sequence). V shed 5 bases and J 1 base; nucleotides not matched to a gene: 5.

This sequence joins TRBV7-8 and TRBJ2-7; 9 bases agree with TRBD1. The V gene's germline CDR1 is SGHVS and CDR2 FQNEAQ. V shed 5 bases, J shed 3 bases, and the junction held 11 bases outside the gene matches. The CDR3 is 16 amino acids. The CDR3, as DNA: TGTGCCAGCAGCAAATACCCCCCGGGACAGGGCTACGAGCAGTACTTC. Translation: CASSKYPPGQGYEQYF.

This CDR3 reads CSARTSGYEQFF. In DNA form, the CDR3 reads TGCAGCGCCCGGACTAGCGGGTATGAGCAGTTCTTC. This chain uses TRBV29-1 with TRBJ2-1, with 11 bases identical to TRBD2. This CDR3 has 12 amino acids. V shed 7 bases and J 8 bases; nucleotides not matched to a gene: 4. Germline V gives CDR1 SQVTM, CDR2 ANQGSEA.

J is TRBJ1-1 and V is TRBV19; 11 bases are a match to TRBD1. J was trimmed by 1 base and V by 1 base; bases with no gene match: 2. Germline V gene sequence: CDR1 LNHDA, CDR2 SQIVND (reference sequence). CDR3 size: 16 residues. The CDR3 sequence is CASSIGTGGTNTEAFF. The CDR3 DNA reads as TGTGCCAGTAGTATAGGGACAGGGGGCACGAACACTGAAGCTTTCTTT.

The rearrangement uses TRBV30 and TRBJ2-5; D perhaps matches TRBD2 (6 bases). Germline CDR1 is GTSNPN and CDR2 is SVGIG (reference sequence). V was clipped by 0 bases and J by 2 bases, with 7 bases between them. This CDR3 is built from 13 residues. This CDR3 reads CAWSVRGQETQYF. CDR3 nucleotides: TGTGCCTGGAGTGTCCGGGGGCAAGAGACCCAGTACTTC.

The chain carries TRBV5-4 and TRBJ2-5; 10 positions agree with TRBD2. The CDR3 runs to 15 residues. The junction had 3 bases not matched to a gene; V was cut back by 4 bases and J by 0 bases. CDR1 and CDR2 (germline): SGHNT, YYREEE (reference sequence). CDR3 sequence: CASSTTSGYQETQYF. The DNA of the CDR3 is TGTGCCAGCAGCACGACTAGCGGGTACCAAGAGACCCAGTACTTC.

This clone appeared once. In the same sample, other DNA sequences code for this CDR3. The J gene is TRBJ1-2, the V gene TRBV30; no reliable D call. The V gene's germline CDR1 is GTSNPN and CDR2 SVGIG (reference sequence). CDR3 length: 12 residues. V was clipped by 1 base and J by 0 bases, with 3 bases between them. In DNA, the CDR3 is TGTGCCTGGAGTGGGGCTAACTATGGCTACACCTTC. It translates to CAWSGANYGYTF.

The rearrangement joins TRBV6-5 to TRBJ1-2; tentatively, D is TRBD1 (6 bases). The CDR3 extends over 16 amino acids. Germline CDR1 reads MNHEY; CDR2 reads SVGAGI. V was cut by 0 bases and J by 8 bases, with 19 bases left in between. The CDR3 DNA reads TGTGCCAGCAGTTACTCGAATCCCACAGGGAAGGGCGGCTACACCTTC. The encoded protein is CASSYSNPTGKGGYTF.

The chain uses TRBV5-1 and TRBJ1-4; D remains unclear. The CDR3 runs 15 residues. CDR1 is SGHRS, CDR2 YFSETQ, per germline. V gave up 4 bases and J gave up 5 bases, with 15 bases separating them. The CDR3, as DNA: TGCGCCAGCAGCCCCTCCGCAGGAACGAATGAAAAACTGTTTTTT. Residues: CASSPSAGTNEKLFF.

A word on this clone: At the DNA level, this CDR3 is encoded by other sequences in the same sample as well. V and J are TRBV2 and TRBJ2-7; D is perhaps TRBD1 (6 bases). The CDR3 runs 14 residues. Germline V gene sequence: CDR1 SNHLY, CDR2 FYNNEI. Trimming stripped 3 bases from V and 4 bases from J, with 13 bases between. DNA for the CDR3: TGTGCCAGCAGTGATGCTGGGGGCTTATACGAGCAGTACTTC. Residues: CASSDAGGLYEQYF.

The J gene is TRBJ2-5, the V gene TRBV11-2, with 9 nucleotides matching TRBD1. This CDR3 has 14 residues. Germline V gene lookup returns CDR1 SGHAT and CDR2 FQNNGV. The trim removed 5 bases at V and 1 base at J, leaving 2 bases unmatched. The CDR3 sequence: CASSQQGAQETQYF. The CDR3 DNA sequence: TGTGCCAGCAGCCAACAGGGGGCCCAAGAGACCCAGTACTTC.